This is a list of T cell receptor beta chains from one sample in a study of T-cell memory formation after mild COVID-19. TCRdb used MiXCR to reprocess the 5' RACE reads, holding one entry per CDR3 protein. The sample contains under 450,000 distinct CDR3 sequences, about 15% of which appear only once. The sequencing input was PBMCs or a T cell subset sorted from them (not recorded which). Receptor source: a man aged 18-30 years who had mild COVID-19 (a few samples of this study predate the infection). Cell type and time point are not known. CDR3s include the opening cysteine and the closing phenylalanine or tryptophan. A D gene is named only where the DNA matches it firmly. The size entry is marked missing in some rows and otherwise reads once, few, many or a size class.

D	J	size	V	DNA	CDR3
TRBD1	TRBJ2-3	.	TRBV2	TGTGCCAGCATCCGGAGACAGGGGTCATCCGCAGATACGCAGTATTTT	CASIRRQGSSADTQYF
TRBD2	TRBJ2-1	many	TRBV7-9	TGTGCCAGCAGCTTAGCTCTAGCGGGGTCCTACAATGAGCAGTTCTTC	CASSLALAGSYNEQFF
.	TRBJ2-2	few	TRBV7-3	TGTGCCAGCAGCTTGACAACCCTCCCCGGGGAGCTGTTTTTT	CASSLTTLPGELFF
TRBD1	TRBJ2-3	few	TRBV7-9	TGTGCCAGCAGCCCCCGCCCAGGACAGGGGGCAGCAGATACGCAGTATTTT	CASSPRPGQGAADTQYF
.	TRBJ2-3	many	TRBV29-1	TGCAGCTCTCGTAGGGGGGCGGAAGATACGCAGTATTTT	CSSRRGAEDTQYF
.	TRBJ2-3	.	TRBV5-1	TGCGCCAGCGATTCAAGCGGCGCTAGCACAGATACGCAGTATTTT	CASDSSGASTDTQYF
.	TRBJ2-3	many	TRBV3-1	TGTGCCAGCAGCCCCTCCTATGGGAGCACAGATACGCAGTATTTT	CASSPSYGSTDTQYF
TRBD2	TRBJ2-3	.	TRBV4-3	TGCGCCAGCAGCCAAGTCGTTGCGGGGGAAGATACGCAGTATTTT	CASSQVVAGEDTQYF
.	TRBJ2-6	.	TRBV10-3	TGTGCCATCAGTGAGGAGGGGGCTGGGGCCAACGTCCTGACTTTC	CAISEEGAGANVLTF
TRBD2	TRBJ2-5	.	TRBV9	TGTGCCAGCAGCGCCGGGACTAGCGGGACCCAGTACTTC	CASSAGTSGTQYF
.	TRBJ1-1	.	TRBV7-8	TGTGCCAGCAGCCCTTACGGGGGAGCCTTGAACACTGAAGCTTTCTTT	CASSPYGGALNTEAFF
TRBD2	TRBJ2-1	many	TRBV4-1	TGCGCCAGCAGCCAATCGGGGGGGGACAATGAGCAGTTCTTC	CASSQSGGDNEQFF
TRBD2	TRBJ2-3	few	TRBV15	TGTGCCACCAGCAGAGGGAGGGGGCTAGCGGGAAGCCATACGCAGTATTTT	CATSRGRGLAGSHTQYF
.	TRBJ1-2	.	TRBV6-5	TGTGCCAGCAGTTACGGGACCCTTAGCGGCTACACCTTC	CASSYGTLSGYTF
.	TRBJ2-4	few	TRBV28	TGTGCCAGCAGTTTTTCGCTAGCCAAAAACATTCAGTACTTC	CASSFSLAKNIQYF
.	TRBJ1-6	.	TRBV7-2	TGTGCCAGCAGGCCGGGACCGGGCAATTCACCCCTCCACTTT	CASRPGPGNSPLHF
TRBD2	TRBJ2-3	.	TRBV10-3	TGTGCCATCAGTGAGGGAACTAGCGGGGAGGGGGATACGCAGTATTTT	CAISEGTSGEGDTQYF
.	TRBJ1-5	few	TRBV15	TGTGCCACCAGCATTTACCCGGACAGCCGAAATCAGCCCCAGCATTTT	CATSIYPDSRNQPQHF
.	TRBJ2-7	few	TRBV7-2	TGTGCCAGCACCTTCCTCGACACTCCTTACGAGCAGTACTTC	CASTFLDTPYEQYF
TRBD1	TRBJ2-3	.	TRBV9	TGTGCCAGCAGTCCCGAGGGACAGAGCACAGATACGCAGTATTTT	CASSPEGQSTDTQYF
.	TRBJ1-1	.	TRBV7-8	TGTGCCAGCAGCTCTTCCCAGGCCCGGAACACTGAAGCTTTCTTT	CASSSSQARNTEAFF
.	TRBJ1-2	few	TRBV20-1	TGCAGTGCTAGATCCCACCTCGGGGGGAGGGATGGCTACACCTTC	CSARSHLGGRDGYTF
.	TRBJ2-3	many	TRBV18	TGTGCCAGCTCACCGCAAGATACGCAGTATTTT	CASSPQDTQYF
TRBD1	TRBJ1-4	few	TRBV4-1	TGCGCCAGCAGCCCCAGGGACAGGGGCCTACATGAAAAACTGTTTTTT	CASSPRDRGLHEKLFF
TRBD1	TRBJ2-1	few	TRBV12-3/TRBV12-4	TGTGCCAGCAACGACAGGGCTAGCTCCTACAATGAGCAGTTCTTC	CASNDRASSYNEQFF
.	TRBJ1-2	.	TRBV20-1	TGCAGTGCTAGAGATCCCAGGGACGGCCCCTATGGCTACACCTTC	CSARDPRDGPYGYTF
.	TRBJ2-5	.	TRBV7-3	TGTGCCAGCAGCAATCCGGGACTCCGAATACTCCAAGAGACCCAGTACTTC	CASSNPGLRILQETQYF
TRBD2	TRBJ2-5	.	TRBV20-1	TGCAGTGCTACACCTAGCGGGGGGAATCTATATCTCCAAGAGACCCAGTACTTC	CSATPSGGNLYLQETQYF
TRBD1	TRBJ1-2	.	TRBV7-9	TGTGCCAGCAGCTTAGGCGGCCGGGACAGGGAGTCCCTCTATGGCTACACCTTC	CASSLGGRDRESLYGYTF
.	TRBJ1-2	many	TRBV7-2	TGTGCCAGCAGCGACAGAGTCATGTATGGCTACACCTTC	CASSDRVMYGYTF
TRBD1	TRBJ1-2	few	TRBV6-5	TGTGCCAGCCGACAGGGTCTTGGCTACACCTTC	CASRQGLGYTF
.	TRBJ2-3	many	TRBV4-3	TGCGCCAGCAGCCAAGATCTATCCGTTGGGAGTGATACGCAGTATTTT	CASSQDLSVGSDTQYF